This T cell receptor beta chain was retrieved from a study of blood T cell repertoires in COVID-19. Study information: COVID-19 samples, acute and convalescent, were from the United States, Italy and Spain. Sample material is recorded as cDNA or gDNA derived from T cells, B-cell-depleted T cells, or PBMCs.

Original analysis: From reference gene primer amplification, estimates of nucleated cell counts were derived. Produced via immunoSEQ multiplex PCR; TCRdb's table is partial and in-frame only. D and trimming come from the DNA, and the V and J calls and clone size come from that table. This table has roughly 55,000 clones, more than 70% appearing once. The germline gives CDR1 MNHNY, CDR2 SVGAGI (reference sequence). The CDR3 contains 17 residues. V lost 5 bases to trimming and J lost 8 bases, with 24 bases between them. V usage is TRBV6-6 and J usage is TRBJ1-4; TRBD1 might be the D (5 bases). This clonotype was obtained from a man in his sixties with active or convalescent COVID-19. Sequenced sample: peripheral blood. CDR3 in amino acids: CASSRSPGPGRYEKLFF. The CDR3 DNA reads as TGTGCCAGCAGTCGAAGCCCCGGCCCAGGGAGGTACGAAAAACTGTTTTTT.